Sequencing of this TCR beta chain was carried out in a study of T cell changes during pregnancy in multiple sclerosis. The CDR3 spans 15 residues. Germline CDR1 is MNHNS and CDR2 is SASEGT. V lost 2 bases to trimming and J lost 4 bases; unmatched junction nucleotides: 3. Libraries were prepared by immunoSEQ multiplex PCR; TCRdb keeps only in-frame clonotypes and omits some of them. The sample has 70,000 or so clones; 91% are singletons. The receptor was isolated from a female donor in good health, enrolled as a control in a pregnancy study. The sample consisted of peripheral blood, taken in the third trimester of pregnancy. The chain employs TRBV6-1 and TRBJ2-3; 10 bases agree with TRBD2. CDR3 in amino acids: CASSERAGGPDTQYF. CDR3 bases: TGTGCCAGCAGTGAAAGAGCGGGAGGGCCAGATACGCAGTATTTT.